In its sample, the clone carrying this T cell receptor beta chain was seen a few times. No antigen is known for it. This entry is derived from a study of human T cells and chemical hapten exposure. For the study at large: TCR yields differed between samples (mainly from small differences in pooled library volume).

Indicated time point: healthy volunteer bleed at 6 weeks. The authors extracted total RNA from unfractionated whole blood. Separate cDNA molecules received unique molecular identifiers, which the library attached to them. Authors' data handling: Samples ranged from roughly 23,224 to 690,600 TCRs, with a median of about 96,000. TCRdb re-analysed the RACE reads in MiXCR, keeping a single row per CDR3 protein. For this entry, the V and J calls and clone size follow TCRdb and not the study's own pipeline. In the table there are approximately 59,000 distinct CDR3 sequences, approximately 6.5% of which are singletons. With 6 bases clipped from V and 8 bases from J, the junction kept 9 bases outside the gene matches. This CDR3 comprises 14 residues. Germline V gene sequence: CDR1 MDHEN, CDR2 SYDVKM. The study, taken as a whole, reports: No change in TCRs above 1 in 1000 frequency was produced by DPC sensitization.

V is TRBV28 and J is TRBJ1-2; 10 bases align to TRBD1. The material sequenced was whole blood. The origin of this receptor is a female donor in good health. Some clones in this sample may be carry-over from other donors' samples. This CDR3 reads CASSVGQGSYGYTF. In nucleotides, the CDR3 is TGTGCCAGCAGCGTGGGACAGGGGAGTTACGGCTACACCTTC.